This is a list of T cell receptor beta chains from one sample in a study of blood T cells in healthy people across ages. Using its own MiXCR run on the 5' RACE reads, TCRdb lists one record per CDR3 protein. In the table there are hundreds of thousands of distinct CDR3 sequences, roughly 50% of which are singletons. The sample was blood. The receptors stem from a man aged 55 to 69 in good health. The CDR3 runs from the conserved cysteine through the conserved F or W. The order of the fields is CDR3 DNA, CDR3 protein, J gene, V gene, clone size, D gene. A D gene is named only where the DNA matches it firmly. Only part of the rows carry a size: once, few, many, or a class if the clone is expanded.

DNA: TGCGCCAGCAGCTTCAATCAGGCTAATGAGCAGTTCTTC
CDR3: CASSFNQANEQFF
J: TRBJ2-1
V: TRBV5-1
size: -
D: -

DNA: TGTGCTAGTGCCCCCCCTGGGATCTACGAGCAGTACTTC
CDR3: CASAPPGIYEQYF
J: TRBJ2-7
V: TRBV12-5
size: few
D: -

DNA: TGTGCCAGCAGGGACAGGAGGTACCAAGAGACCCAGTACTTC
CDR3: CASRDRRYQETQYF
J: TRBJ2-5
V: TRBV28
size: once
D: TRBD1

DNA: TGTGCCAGCAGCCCGGAGGGACGGAAGTACGCGCAGTACTTC
CDR3: CASSPEGRKYAQYF
J: TRBJ2-7
V: TRBV7-2
size: -
D: -

DNA: TGCGCCAGCAGCTTGGGGGAGGCAGATAACTATGGCTACACCTTC
CDR3: CASSLGEADNYGYTF
J: TRBJ1-2
V: TRBV5-1
size: -
D: -

DNA: TGTGCCAGCAGCTTAGTTGCCGCCAGCCAGCGGATCGCTTTCTTT
CDR3: CASSLVAASQRIAFF
J: TRBJ1-1
V: TRBV7-2
size: few
D: -

DNA: TGTGCCAGCAGTACCACCGGGACAGGAAAAAACATTCAGTACTTC
CDR3: CASSTTGTGKNIQYF
J: TRBJ2-4
V: TRBV6-5
size: -
D: TRBD1

DNA: TGTGCCAGCAGTTTCGCGATCATGAACACTGAAGCTTTCTTT
CDR3: CASSFAIMNTEAFF
J: TRBJ1-1
V: TRBV28
size: -
D: -

DNA: TGCAGTGCTGGGACTAGCGGGAGGTACCAAGAGACCCAGTACTTC
CDR3: CSAGTSGRYQETQYF
J: TRBJ2-5
V: TRBV20-1
size: once
D: TRBD2

DNA: TGTGCCAGCAGGGACACAGGGGGCACCCACTACGAGCAGTACTTC
CDR3: CASRDTGGTHYEQYF
J: TRBJ2-7
V: TRBV25-1
size: -
D: TRBD1

DNA: TGCAGTGCTAGAGAGGGGGGACTAGCGGGGCTTTCCAGCTCCTACAATGAGCAGTTCTTC
CDR3: CSAREGGLAGLSSSYNEQFF
J: TRBJ2-1
V: TRBV20-1
size: few
D: TRBD2

DNA: TGCGCCAGCAGCTTGGACGGCAGGTTCGACGGCTACACCTTC
CDR3: CASSLDGRFDGYTF
J: TRBJ1-2
V: TRBV5-1
size: -
D: -

DNA: TGTGCCAGCAGGGGAGGCCCGGGACAGGGAAACTATGGCTACACCTTC
CDR3: CASRGGPGQGNYGYTF
J: TRBJ1-2
V: TRBV28
size: many
D: TRBD1

DNA: TGTGCCAGCAGCATGACTAGCGGGGCCTACGAGCAGTACTTC
CDR3: CASSMTSGAYEQYF
J: TRBJ2-7
V: TRBV7-2
size: -
D: TRBD2

DNA: TGCAGTGCCCCTTCTAGCGGGGGGGCGAGCGATGAGCAGTTCTTC
CDR3: CSAPSSGGASDEQFF
J: TRBJ2-1
V: TRBV20-1
size: -
D: TRBD2

DNA: TGTGCCAGCAGCGACAGACAGGGGTCAGATACGCAGTATTTT
CDR3: CASSDRQGSDTQYF
J: TRBJ2-3
V: TRBV7-2
size: -
D: TRBD1

DNA: TGTGCCAGTAGTCCGGCCAGGGCAGCGGGTAACATTCAGTGCTTC
CDR3: CASSPARAAGNIQCF
J: TRBJ2-4
V: TRBV19
size: -
D: -

DNA: TGTGCCAGCAGCCAAGATTGGGTAGCGGGGGGAACCTCTGGGGCCAACGTCCTGACTTTC
CDR3: CASSQDWVAGGTSGANVLTF
J: TRBJ2-6
V: TRBV4-2
size: -
D: TRBD2

DNA: TGTGCCAGCAGCTTTTCAGGGGCCCCAGATACGCAGTATTTT
CDR3: CASSFSGAPDTQYF
J: TRBJ2-3
V: TRBV7-9
size: -
D: -

DNA: TGTGCCAGCAGATACAATGGGGGAACTAATGAAAAACTGTTTTTT
CDR3: CASRYNGGTNEKLFF
J: TRBJ1-4
V: TRBV2
size: many
D: -

DNA: TGTGCCAGCAGCCCCGCCCTAGGGCTGCGGAACACTGAAGCTTTCTTT
CDR3: CASSPALGLRNTEAFF
J: TRBJ1-1
V: TRBV5-6
size: -
D: -

DNA: TGTGCCAGCAGCTCACTAGCGAGTACCAGCGCAGATACGCAGTATTTT
CDR3: CASSSLASTSADTQYF
J: TRBJ2-3
V: TRBV7-2
size: -
D: TRBD2

DNA: TGTGCCAGCAGCCAAGGCACAGGGGTGAGCTCCTACGAGCAGTACTTC
CDR3: CASSQGTGVSSYEQYF
J: TRBJ2-7
V: TRBV3-1
size: -
D: TRBD1

DNA: TGCAGCGTTGAGACCGGGACAGGGGGTGAGACCCAGTACTTC
CDR3: CSVETGTGGETQYF
J: TRBJ2-5
V: TRBV29-1
size: many
D: TRBD1

DNA: TGTGCCAGCAGTTACCAACAGGATTCCTATGGCTACACCTTC
CDR3: CASSYQQDSYGYTF
J: TRBJ1-2
V: TRBV6-2/TRBV6-3
size: once
D: -

DNA: TGCGCCAGCAGCCAGGCAGGGGGAAACTATGGCTACACCTTC
CDR3: CASSQAGGNYGYTF
J: TRBJ1-2
V: TRBV4-1
size: few
D: TRBD1

DNA: TGTGCCAGCTCCGACAGAGCCTATGGCTACACCTTC
CDR3: CASSDRAYGYTF
J: TRBJ1-2
V: TRBV18
size: many
D: -

DNA: TGCAGTGCCCAGACCCCGGGACAGCTTTTTGAGACCCAGTACTTC
CDR3: CSAQTPGQLFETQYF
J: TRBJ2-5
V: TRBV20-1
size: few
D: TRBD1

DNA: TGTGCCAGCATCAAGTCGGGAACCACCGGCAATCAGCCCCAGCATTTT
CDR3: CASIKSGTTGNQPQHF
J: TRBJ1-5
V: TRBV28
size: -
D: -

DNA: TGTGCCAGCAGCATAAGTCGGGACCCCTACAATGAGCAGTACTTC
CDR3: CASSISRDPYNEQYF
J: TRBJ2-5
V: TRBV27
size: once
D: -

DNA: TGTGCCATCAGTGAGACAGGGACGGAGGAAGAGACCCAGTACTTC
CDR3: CAISETGTEEETQYF
J: TRBJ2-5
V: TRBV10-3
size: -
D: -

DNA: TGTGCCAGCAGTACCGGGACAATAAGACAGACCCAGTACTTC
CDR3: CASSTGTIRQTQYF
J: TRBJ2-5
V: TRBV12-3/TRBV12-4
size: -
D: -

DNA: TGTGCCATCAGTATAACGGGCGAAGCTTTCTTT
CDR3: CAISITGEAFF
J: TRBJ1-1
V: TRBV10-3
size: -
D: -

DNA: TGCAGTGCTACAGGGGGCTACGTCGGTGGCTACACCTTC
CDR3: CSATGGYVGGYTF
J: TRBJ1-2
V: TRBV20-1
size: -
D: TRBD1

DNA: TGCGCCAGCAGTAGCCTCCGGGGACAGTTCACAGATACGCAGTATTTT
CDR3: CASSSLRGQFTDTQYF
J: TRBJ2-3
V: TRBV28
size: -
D: TRBD1

DNA: TGTGCCAGCAGCTTAGGGCTGGGGGGGCTTTCGGATACGCAGTATTTT
CDR3: CASSLGLGGLSDTQYF
J: TRBJ2-3
V: TRBV11-2
size: -
D: -

DNA: TGTGCCAGCAGCCCACTGACAGGGGGCGGCGAGACCCAGTACTTC
CDR3: CASSPLTGGGETQYF
J: TRBJ2-5
V: TRBV12-3/TRBV12-4
size: many
D: TRBD1

DNA: TGTGCCAGCAGTCTCGGACTAGCGGGGCTCACAGATACGCAGTATTTT
CDR3: CASSLGLAGLTDTQYF
J: TRBJ2-3
V: TRBV6-5
size: -
D: TRBD2

DNA: TGTGCCAGCAGCTTAGGACTAGCCGCAGATGCGCAGTATTTT
CDR3: CASSLGLAADAQYF
J: TRBJ2-3
V: TRBV7-2
size: -
D: TRBD2

DNA: TGTGCCATCAGTCCTGGGACAGGGGCCTACGAGCAGTACTTC
CDR3: CAISPGTGAYEQYF
J: TRBJ2-7
V: TRBV10-3
size: -
D: TRBD1

DNA: TGTGCCAGCAGCTTAGTTACGGCCAGGGACACTGAAGCTTTCTTT
CDR3: CASSLVTARDTEAFF
J: TRBJ1-1
V: TRBV7-2
size: -
D: -

DNA: TGTGCCAGCAGTTCCAGACTAGCGGTACAAGAGACCCAGTACTTC
CDR3: CASSSRLAVQETQYF
J: TRBJ2-5
V: TRBV27
size: -
D: TRBD2

DNA: TGTGCCATCAGTGTGGATAGCGGGAGCACAGATACGCAGTATTTT
CDR3: CAISVDSGSTDTQYF
J: TRBJ2-3
V: TRBV10-3
size: -
D: TRBD2

DNA: TGTGCCAGCAGCCCCGGTACAGGGGTCTCAACCTACAATGAGCAGTTCTTC
CDR3: CASSPGTGVSTYNEQFF
J: TRBJ2-1
V: TRBV11-3
size: few
D: TRBD1

DNA: TGTGCCAGCAAGGGGCCCATGAACACTGAAGCTTTCTTT
CDR3: CASKGPMNTEAFF
J: TRBJ1-1
V: TRBV6-6
size: -
D: -

DNA: TGTGCCAGCTCACCGGACACGGAGACCCAGTACTTC
CDR3: CASSPDTETQYF
J: TRBJ2-5
V: TRBV18
size: -
D: -

DNA: TGTGCCAGCAGCCCAAATTCCGGGACAGCAAATTCACCCCTCCACTTT
CDR3: CASSPNSGTANSPLHF
J: TRBJ1-6
V: TRBV3-1
size: -
D: TRBD1